This T cell receptor beta chain was sequenced in a study of blood T cell repertoires in COVID-19. For the study at large: The United States, Italy and Spain provided the acute and convalescent COVID-19 samples.

Germline lookup yields CDR1 LNHDA and CDR2 SQIVND (reference sequence). Trimming removed 4 bases from V and 2 bases from J; junction bases left unmatched: 6. The CDR3 is made up of 16 amino acids. TCRdb's table, derived via immunoSEQ multiplex PCR, lists solely in-frame clones and lacks some. The sample consists of 100,000 or so clones, about 80% of them appearing once. The rearrangement uses TRBV19 and TRBJ2-2; 8 nucleotides align to TRBD1. This sequence originates from a woman between 65 and 79 years old with acute or convalescent COVID-19. Sequences were obtained from peripheral blood. CDR3 in DNA: TGTGCCAGTAGTAGGGCAGGGGGCTATAACACCGGGGAGCTGTTTTTT. Its translation is CASSRAGGYNTGELFF.